This T cell receptor beta chain was profiled in a study of cytomegalovirus exposure and HLA in healthy donors. All the people who gave samples were healthy bone marrow donors. The study's findings and limits: Usually a TCR sequence was rare, but some public TCRs were found in many donors. Researchers reportedly found TCR beta sequences accurately predicted most subjects' HLA-A and HLA-B alleles.

The CDR3 runs 13 residues. Germline V CDR1 and CDR2: MNHEY, SMNVEV (reference sequence). V lost 3 bases and J lost 3, with 6 bases in between. Comments on this clone: No antigen is known for it.

Vbeta (60) and Jbeta (13) primers were used in the PCR. Measured with immunoSEQ multiplex PCR; TCRdb has only the in-frame clones, and not every one. The repertoire includes roughly 150,000 clones, around 77% of them detected once, and approximately 1.5% sits in the top ten. Input material: PBMCs. The chain has TRBV27 and TRBJ1-5; D unresolved. The receptor was isolated from a man aged 40-50 years in good health and CMV-seronegative. The CDR3 coding sequence is TGTGCCAGCAGTTTGACATACAATCAGCCCCAGCATTTT. Protein: CASSLTYNQPQHF.